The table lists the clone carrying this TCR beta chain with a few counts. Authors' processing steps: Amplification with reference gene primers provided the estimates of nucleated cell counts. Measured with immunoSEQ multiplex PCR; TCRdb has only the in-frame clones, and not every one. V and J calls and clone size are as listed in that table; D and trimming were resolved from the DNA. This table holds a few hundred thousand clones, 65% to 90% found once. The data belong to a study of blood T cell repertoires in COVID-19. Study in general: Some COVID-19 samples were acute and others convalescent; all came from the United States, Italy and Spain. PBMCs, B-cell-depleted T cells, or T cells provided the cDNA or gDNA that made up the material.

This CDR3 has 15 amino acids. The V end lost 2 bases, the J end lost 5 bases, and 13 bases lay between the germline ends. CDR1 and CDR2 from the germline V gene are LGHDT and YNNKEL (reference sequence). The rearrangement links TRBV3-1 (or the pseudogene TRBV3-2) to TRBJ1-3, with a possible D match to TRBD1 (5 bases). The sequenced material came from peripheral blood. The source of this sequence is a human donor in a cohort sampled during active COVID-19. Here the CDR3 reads CASSQQTGARNTIYF. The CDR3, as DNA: TGTGCCAGCAGCCAACAAACAGGTGCGAGAAACACCATATATTTT.